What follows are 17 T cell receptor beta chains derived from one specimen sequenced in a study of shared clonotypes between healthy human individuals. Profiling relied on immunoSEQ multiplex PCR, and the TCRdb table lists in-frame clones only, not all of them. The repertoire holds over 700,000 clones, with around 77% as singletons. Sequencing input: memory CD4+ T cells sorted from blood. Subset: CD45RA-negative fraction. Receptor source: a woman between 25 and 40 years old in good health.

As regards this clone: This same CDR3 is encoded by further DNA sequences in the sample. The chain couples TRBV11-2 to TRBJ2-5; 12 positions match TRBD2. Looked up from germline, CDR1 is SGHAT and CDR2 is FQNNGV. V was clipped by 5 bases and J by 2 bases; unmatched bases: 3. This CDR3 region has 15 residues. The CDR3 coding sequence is TGTGCCAGCAGCCTAGGACTAGCGGGGCAAGAGACCCAGTACTTC. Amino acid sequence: CASSLGLAGQETQYF.

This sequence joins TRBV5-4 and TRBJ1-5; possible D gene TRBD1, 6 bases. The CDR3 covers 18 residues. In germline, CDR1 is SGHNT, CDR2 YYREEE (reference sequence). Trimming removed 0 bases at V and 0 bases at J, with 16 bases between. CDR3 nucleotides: TGTGCCAGCAGCTTGGGACGTCAGCGACAGGCTAGCAATCAGCCCCAGCATTTT. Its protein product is CASSLGRQRQASNQPQHF. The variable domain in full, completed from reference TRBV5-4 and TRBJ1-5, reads ETGVTQSPTHLIKTRGQQVTLRCSSQSGHNTVSWYQQALGQGPQFIFQYYREEENGRGNFPPRFSGLQFPNYSSELNVNALELDDSALYLCASSLGRQRQASNQPQHFGDGTRLSIL.

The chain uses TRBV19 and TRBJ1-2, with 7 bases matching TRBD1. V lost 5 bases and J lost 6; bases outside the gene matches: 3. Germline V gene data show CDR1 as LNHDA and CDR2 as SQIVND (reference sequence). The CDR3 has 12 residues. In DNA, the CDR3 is TGTGCCAGTAGTCTAGGGACAGATGGCTACACCTTC. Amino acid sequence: CASSLGTDGYTF.

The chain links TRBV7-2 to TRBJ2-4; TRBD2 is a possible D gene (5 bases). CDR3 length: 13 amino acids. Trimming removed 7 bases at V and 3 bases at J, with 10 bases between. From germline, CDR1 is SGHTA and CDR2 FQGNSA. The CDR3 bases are TGTGCCAGCAACCACGGAGGCAAAAACATTCAGTACTTC. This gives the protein CASNHGGKNIQYF.

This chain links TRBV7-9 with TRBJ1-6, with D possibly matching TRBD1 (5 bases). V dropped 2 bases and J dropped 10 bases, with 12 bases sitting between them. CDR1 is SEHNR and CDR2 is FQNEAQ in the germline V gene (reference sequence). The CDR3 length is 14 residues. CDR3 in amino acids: CASSLLGERSPLHF. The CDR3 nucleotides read TGTGCCAGCAGCTTATTGGGGGAGAGATCACCCCTCCACTTT.

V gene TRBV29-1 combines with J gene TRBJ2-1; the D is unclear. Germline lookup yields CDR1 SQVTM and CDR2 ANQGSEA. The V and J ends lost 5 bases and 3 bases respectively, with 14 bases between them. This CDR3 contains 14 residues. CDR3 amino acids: CSVILLRLYNEQFF. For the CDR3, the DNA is TGCAGCGTTATCCTCCTGCGTCTCTACAATGAGCAGTTCTTC.

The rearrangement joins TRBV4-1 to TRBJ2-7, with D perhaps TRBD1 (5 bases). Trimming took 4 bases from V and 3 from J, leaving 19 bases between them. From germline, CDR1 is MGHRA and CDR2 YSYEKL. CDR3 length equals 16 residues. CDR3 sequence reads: CASSRVMRQGGYEQYF. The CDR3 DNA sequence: TGCGCCAGCAGCCGGGTAATGAGGCAGGGTGGCTACGAGCAGTACTTC.

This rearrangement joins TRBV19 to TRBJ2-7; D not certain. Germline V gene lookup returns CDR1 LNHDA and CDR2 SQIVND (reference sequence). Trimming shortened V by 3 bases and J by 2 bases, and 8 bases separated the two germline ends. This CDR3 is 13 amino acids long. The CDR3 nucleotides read TGTGCCAGTAGTATTCAAACTCCCTACGAGCAGTACTTC. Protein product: CASSIQTPYEQYF.

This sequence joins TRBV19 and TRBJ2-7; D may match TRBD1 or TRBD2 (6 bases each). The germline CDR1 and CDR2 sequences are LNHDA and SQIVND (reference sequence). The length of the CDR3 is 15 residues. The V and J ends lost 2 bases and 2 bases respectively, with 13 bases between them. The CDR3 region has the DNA TGTGCCAGTAGTATATTGGGGGGCGATCCCTACGAGCAGTACTTC. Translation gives CASSILGGDPYEQYF.

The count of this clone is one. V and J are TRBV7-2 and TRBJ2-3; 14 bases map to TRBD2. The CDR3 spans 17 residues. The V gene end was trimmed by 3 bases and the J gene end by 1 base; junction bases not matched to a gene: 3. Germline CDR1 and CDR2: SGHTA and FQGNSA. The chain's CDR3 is CASSLGLAGARTDTQYF. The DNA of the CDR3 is TGTGCCAGCAGCTTGGGACTAGCGGGAGCCCGCACAGATACGCAGTATTTT.

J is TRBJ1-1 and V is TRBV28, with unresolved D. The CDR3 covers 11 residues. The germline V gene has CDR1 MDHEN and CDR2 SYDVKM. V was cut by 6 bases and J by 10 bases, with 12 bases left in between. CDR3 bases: TGTGCCAGCAGCGTACCGAGAGTAGCTTTCTTT. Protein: CASSVPRVAFF.

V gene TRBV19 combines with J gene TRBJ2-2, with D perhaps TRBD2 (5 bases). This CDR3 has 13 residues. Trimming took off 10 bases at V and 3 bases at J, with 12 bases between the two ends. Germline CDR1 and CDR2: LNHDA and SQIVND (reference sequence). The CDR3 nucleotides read TGTGCCACCTCGAGGGCCGACACCGGGGAGCTGTTTTTT. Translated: CATSRADTGELFF.

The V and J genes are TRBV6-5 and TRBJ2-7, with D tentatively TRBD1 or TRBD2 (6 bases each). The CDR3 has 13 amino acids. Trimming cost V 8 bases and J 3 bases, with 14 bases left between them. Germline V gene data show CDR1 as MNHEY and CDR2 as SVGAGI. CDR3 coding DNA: TGTGCCAGCGGGGGGCGCGGGCGCTACGAGCAGTACTTC. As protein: CASGGRGRYEQYF.

The DNA of the CDR3 is TGTGCCTGGAGTGTAGCACGAGAGACCCAGTACTTC. Translating it yields CAWSVARETQYF. The chain employs TRBV30 and TRBJ2-5, with D hard to call. Trimming took 0 bases from V and 4 from J, leaving 6 bases between them. This CDR3 has 12 amino acids. Germline CDR1 GTSNPN, CDR2 SVGIG (reference sequence).

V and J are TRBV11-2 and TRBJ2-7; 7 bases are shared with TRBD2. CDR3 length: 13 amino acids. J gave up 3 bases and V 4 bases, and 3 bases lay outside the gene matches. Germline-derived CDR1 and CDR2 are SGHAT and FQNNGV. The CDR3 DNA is TGTGCCAGCAGCTACACTAGCGACTACGAGCAGTACTTC. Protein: CASSYTSDYEQYF.

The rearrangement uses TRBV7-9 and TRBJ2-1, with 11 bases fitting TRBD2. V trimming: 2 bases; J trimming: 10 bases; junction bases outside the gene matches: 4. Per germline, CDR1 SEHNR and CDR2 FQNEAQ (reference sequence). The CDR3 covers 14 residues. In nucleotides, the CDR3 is TGTGCCAGCAGCTTAACTAGCGGGAGAGTGGAGCAGTTCTTC. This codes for CASSLTSGRVEQFF. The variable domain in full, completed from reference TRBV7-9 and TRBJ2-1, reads DTGVSQNPRHKITKRGQNVTFRCDPISEHNRLYWYRQTLGQGPEFLTYFQNEAQLEKSRLLSDRFSAERPKGSFSTLEIQRTEQGDSAMYLCASSLTSGRVEQFFGPGTRLTVL.

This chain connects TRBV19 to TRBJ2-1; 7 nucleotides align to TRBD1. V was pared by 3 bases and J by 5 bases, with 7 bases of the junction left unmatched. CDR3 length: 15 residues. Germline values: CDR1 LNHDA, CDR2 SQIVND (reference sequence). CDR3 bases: TGTGCCAGTAGTATTTCTGACAGGGAGAACAATGAGCAGTTCTTC. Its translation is CASSISDRENNEQFF.